This TCR beta chain is from a study of blood T cell repertoires in COVID-19. About the research overall: Acute-phase and convalescent COVID-19 samples originated in the United States, Italy and Spain.

Original methodology: Researchers report that nucleated cell counts were estimated from reference gene primer amplification. Produced via immunoSEQ multiplex PCR; TCRdb's table is partial and in-frame only. Clone size and the V and J calls come from that table; the DNA yielded D and trimming. The sample includes some 120,000 clones, roughly four fifths of them seen just once. In this sample, this clone turned up many times. V gave up 6 bases and J gave up 2 bases, with 16 bases separating them. The CDR3 is made up of 15 amino acids. Germline V gene data show CDR1 as KGHSH and CDR2 as LQKENI. The TCR was taken from a human donor in a cohort sampled during active COVID-19. V and J are TRBV18 and TRBJ1-1; D call uncertain. The sample was peripheral blood. The CDR3 region is CASSASRGLNTEAFF. The CDR3 nucleotides read TGTGCCAGCTCCGCCTCGCGGGGTCTTAACACTGAAGCTTTCTTT.